One sample yielded the 29 T cell receptor beta chains listed below, sequenced in a study of cytomegalovirus exposure and HLA in healthy donors. The PCR contained 60 Vbeta and 13 Jbeta primers. The data were produced by immunoSEQ multiplex PCR, yet TCRdb's version contains in-frame clones alone and is incomplete. This sample contains 55,000 to 75,000 clones. The specimen sequenced was PBMCs. These TCRs come from a woman between 25 and 40 years old in good health and CMV-seronegative.

The chain's CDR3 is CASKETGVSNQPQHF. CDR3 in DNA: TGTGCCAGCAAGGAGACAGGCGTGAGCAATCAGCCCCAGCATTTT. The chain recombines TRBV2 with TRBJ1-5; tentative D call: TRBD1 (6 bases). The CDR3 length is 15 residues. Germline CDR1 and CDR2: SNHLY and FYNNEI. Deletions cut 7 bases from V and 1 base from J, with 14 bases between.

This chain links TRBV27 with TRBJ1-3; D ambiguous. The CDR3 is 14 amino acids. V was pared by 6 bases and J by 0 bases, with 9 bases between. Germline V gene lookup returns CDR1 MNHEY and CDR2 SMNVEV (reference sequence). In nucleotides, the CDR3 is TGTGCCAGCAGGGAGGATTTCTCTGGAAACACCATATATTTT. Translating it yields CASREDFSGNTIYF.

The V call is TRBV7-8, the J call TRBJ2-2; 7 bases are a match to TRBD2. Germline V CDR1 and CDR2: SGHVS, FQNEAQ. The J segment lost 7 bases and the V segment lost 10 bases, leaving 12 bases of the junction unmatched. The CDR3 spans 14 residues. CDR3 sequence reads: CATHRTREFGELFF. For the CDR3, the DNA is TGTGCCACGCACCGGACTAGAGAGTTCGGGGAGCTGTTTTTT.

The chain couples TRBV4-2 to TRBJ1-6; D uncertain. Between the trimmed V and J ends, which lost 0 bases and 8 bases, there was a span of 14 bases. Germline CDR1 LGHNA, CDR2 YNFKEQ. This CDR3 region has 16 residues. The CDR3 protein is CASSQDFPDPYSPLHF. Here the CDR3 DNA reads TGTGCCAGCAGCCAAGATTTTCCAGATCCCTATTCACCCCTCCACTTT.

J is TRBJ2-3 and V is TRBV4-1; 8 nucleotides agree with TRBD2. CDR1 and CDR2 from the germline V gene are MGHRA and YSYEKL. This CDR3 is 15 amino acids long. V lost 3 bases and J lost 4; bases outside the gene matches: 6. CDR3 region: CASSHGSGVSDTQYF. Here the CDR3 DNA reads TGCGCCAGCAGCCACGGTAGCGGGGTCTCAGATACGCAGTATTTT.

J is TRBJ1-5 and V is TRBV19; D is possibly TRBD1 (6 bases). The CDR3 consists of 16 residues. The germline V gene has CDR1 LNHDA and CDR2 SQIVND (reference sequence). V shed 6 bases and J shed 6 bases, with 21 bases lying between them. CDR3 in amino acids: CASSQGQYGNSQPQHF. The CDR3, as DNA: TGTGCCAGTAGCCAAGGACAGTATGGGAACAGTCAGCCCCAGCATTTT.

The chain joins TRBV30 to TRBJ1-4; the D is unclear. The CDR3 is 14 residues long. The germline V and J ends were trimmed by 3 bases and 4 bases, with 12 bases remaining between them. The germline CDR1 and CDR2 sequences are GTSNPN and SVGIG (reference sequence). The CDR3 sequence: CAWRYPGGNEKLFF. The CDR3 bases are TGTGCCTGGAGATATCCGGGAGGTAATGAAAAACTGTTTTTT. Filled out from reference TRBV30 and TRBJ1-4, the complete variable domain reads SQTIHQWPATLVQPVGSPLSLECTVEGTSNPNLYWYRQAAGRGLQLLFYSVGIGQISSEVPQNLSASRPQDRQFILSSKKLLLSDSGFYLCAWRYPGGNEKLFFGSGTQLSVL.

This rearrangement joins TRBV30 to TRBJ1-5; 7 bases fit TRBD1. The CDR3 is 14 amino acids. The germline CDR1 and CDR2 sequences are GTSNPN and SVGIG (reference sequence). V lost 2 bases to trimming and J lost 7 bases; unmatched junction nucleotides: 8. The CDR3 region is CAWSLDRLRQPQHF. CDR3 in DNA: TGTGCCTGGAGTTTGGACAGGTTGAGACAGCCCCAGCATTTT.

The chain recombines TRBV18 with TRBJ2-6; a weak D match, TRBD1 (6 bases). The ends were cut back, 0 bases at V and 2 bases at J, with 8 bases in the middle. CDR1 is KGHSH, CDR2 LQKENI, per germline. The CDR3 extends over 16 amino acids. The DNA of the CDR3 is TGTGCCAGCTCACCACCGTCAGGGGCTGGGGCCAACGTCCTGACTTTC. Translating it yields CASSPPSGAGANVLTF.

This chain uses TRBV6-5 with TRBJ2-7; TRBD1 is a possible D gene (5 bases). V was trimmed by 5 bases and J by 2 bases, leaving 7 bases between them. The germline V gene encodes CDR1 MNHEY and CDR2 SVGAGI. This CDR3 contains 12 residues. This CDR3 is CASSGAPYEQYF. CDR3 in DNA: TGTGCCAGCAGTGGGGCCCCCTACGAGCAGTACTTC.

The genes are TRBV11-1 and TRBJ2-7, with D perhaps matching TRBD1 (5 bases). The CDR3 spans 14 residues. Germline CDR1 is SGHAT and CDR2 is FQDESV (reference sequence). V lost 4 bases to trimming and J lost 7 bases, with 17 bases between them. The CDR3, as DNA: TGTGCCAGCAGCTACTTACCTACAGGTTGGGAGCAGTACTTC. Translating gives CASSYLPTGWEQYF.

In DNA, the CDR3 is TGTGCCATCACCGGGACAAGCTCTGGAAACACCATATATTTT. Amino acids: CAITGTSSGNTIYF. This chain connects TRBV10-3 to TRBJ1-3; D is possibly TRBD1 (6 bases). Trimming took off 7 bases at V and 0 bases at J, with 10 bases between the two ends. CDR1 ENHRY and CDR2 SYGVKD come from the germline V gene. The CDR3 is made up of 14 amino acids.

V gene TRBV7-9 combines with J gene TRBJ1-1; 8 bases agree with TRBD1. J gave up 8 bases and V 5 bases, and 7 bases lay outside the gene matches. The CDR3 extends over 13 amino acids. Germline V gene lookup returns CDR1 SEHNR and CDR2 FQNEAQ (reference sequence). CDR3 in DNA: TGTGCCAGCAGCATCGGACAGGGAAGGGAAGCTTTCTTT. Translating it yields CASSIGQGREAFF.

The V call is TRBV6-5, the J call TRBJ1-2, with 10 nucleotides matching TRBD1. The CDR3 has 16 residues. V trimming: 2 bases; J trimming: 4 bases; junction bases outside the gene matches: 7. Germline lookup yields CDR1 MNHEY and CDR2 SVGAGI. CDR3 coding DNA: TGTGCCAGCAGTTACGACCGGGACAGGGGTGGCTATGGCTACACCTTC. Protein: CASSYDRDRGGYGYTF.

This chain joins TRBV27 and TRBJ1-5; D is perhaps TRBD1 (5 bases). Germline V CDR1 and CDR2: MNHEY, SMNVEV (reference sequence). The CDR3 contains 15 residues. V shed 2 bases and J shed 1 base, with 9 bases lying between them. Here the CDR3 reads CASSLTSGSNQPQHF. In nucleotides, the CDR3 is TGTGCCAGCAGTTTAACGTCAGGGAGCAATCAGCCCCAGCATTTT.

The V and J genes are TRBV9 and TRBJ1-2; TRBD1 is a possible D gene (6 bases). This CDR3 has 15 residues. V was trimmed by 1 base and J by 0 bases, leaving 10 bases between them. Per the germline V gene, CDR1 is SGDLS and CDR2 is YYNGEE. The CDR3, as DNA: TGTGCCAGCAGCGTAAACAGGGTCCCTAACTATGGCTACACCTTC. Its protein product is CASSVNRVPNYGYTF.

The chain links TRBV28 to TRBJ1-1, with no clear D. CDR3 length: 12 amino acids. V was pared by 2 bases and J by 7 bases, with 8 bases between. Germline V gives CDR1 MDHEN, CDR2 SYDVKM. CDR3 sequence: CASSLAHIEAFF. As DNA, the CDR3 is TGTGCCAGCAGTTTAGCCCACATTGAAGCTTTCTTT.

The rearrangement uses TRBV30 and TRBJ1-6; D is perhaps TRBD1 (6 bases). The CDR3 loop spans 15 amino acids. CDR1 is GTSNPN and CDR2 is SVGIG in the germline V gene (reference sequence). V gave up 5 bases and J gave up 8 bases, with 19 bases separating them. The chain's CDR3 is CAWSSDSPSHSPLHF. The CDR3 nucleotides are TGTGCCTGGTCATCGGACAGCCCGTCTCATTCACCCCTCCACTTT.

The chain is built from TRBV12-2 and TRBJ1-5; TRBD1 was called by the table and not checked on the DNA. TRBV12-2 is classified as a pseudogene. The CDR3 covers 18 residues. CDR3 nucleotides: TGTGCAAGTCGCTTATTGGAGACCACGGACAGGAGCAATCAGCCCCAGCATTTT. Protein: CASRLLETTDRSNQPQHF.

The chain is built from TRBV28 and TRBJ2-3; the D gene is possibly TRBD2 (6 bases). Trimming stripped 4 bases from V and 9 bases from J, with 11 bases between. The germline V gene has CDR1 MDHEN and CDR2 SYDVKM. The CDR3 has 12 amino acids. The CDR3 region is CASSSTSSTQYF. The CDR3 nucleotides are TGTGCCAGCAGTTCCACTAGCAGCACGCAGTATTTT.

The rearrangement links TRBV6-1 to TRBJ2-7; 7 bases match TRBD1. Germline assignment: CDR1 MNHNS and CDR2 SASEGT. There are 16 residues in the CDR3. V lost 3 bases, J lost 3 bases, and 11 bases stayed unmatched. As DNA, the CDR3 is TGTGCCAGCAGTGATATGAGGAGACAGGGTCACTACGAGCAGTACTTC. It translates to CASSDMRRQGHYEQYF.

V gene TRBV10-1 combines with J gene TRBJ2-7; 9 nucleotides line up with TRBD1. Germline CDR1 reads WNHNN; CDR2 reads SYGVQD (reference sequence). The V gene end was trimmed by 3 bases and the J gene end by 3 bases; junction bases not matched to a gene: 6. The CDR3 has 15 residues. CDR3 residues: CASSDGTGNLYEQYF. DNA of the CDR3: TGCGCCAGCAGTGACGGGACAGGGAACCTCTACGAGCAGTACTTC.

The chain is built from TRBV5-1 and TRBJ2-7; TRBD2 aligns across 14 bases. The CDR3 has 17 residues. Per the germline V gene, CDR1 is SGHRS and CDR2 is YFSETQ. V lost 4 bases and J lost 4; bases outside the gene matches: 10. The DNA of the CDR3 is TGCGCCAGCAGCCCCGGGACTAGCGGGAGAAAAATATACGAGCAGTACTTC. Translation gives CASSPGTSGRKIYEQYF.

The chain recombines TRBV28 with TRBJ1-2; D ambiguous. The CDR3 totals 13 residues. Between the trimmed V and J ends, which lost 3 bases and 2 bases, there was a span of 7 bases. Germline V gives CDR1 MDHEN, CDR2 SYDVKM. CDR3 DNA sequence: TGTGCCAGCAGTTTGCGGCCGAACTATGGCTACACCTTC. It encodes CASSLRPNYGYTF.

V gene TRBV27 combines with J gene TRBJ1-1, with D possibly being TRBD1 (5 bases). Germline loops: CDR1 MNHEY, CDR2 SMNVEV (reference sequence). The CDR3 spans 15 residues. V lost 0 bases and J lost 1, with 9 bases in between. The CDR3 DNA follows: TGTGCCAGCAGTTTATCAGGGGCCAAGAACACTGAAGCTTTCTTT. This codes for CASSLSGAKNTEAFF.

The chain couples TRBV19 to TRBJ1-5; D possibly corresponds to TRBD1 (5 bases). The length of the CDR3 is 14 residues. Trimming stripped 4 bases from V and 4 bases from J, with 11 bases between. Germline assignment: CDR1 LNHDA and CDR2 SQIVND (reference sequence). The CDR3 region is CASSRGGGNQPQHF. In DNA form, the CDR3 reads TGTGCCAGTAGTAGGGGGGGAGGGAATCAGCCCCAGCATTTT.

The chain combines TRBV28 with TRBJ2-7, with 7 bases identical to TRBD1. Per the germline V gene, CDR1 is MDHEN and CDR2 is SYDVKM. This CDR3 has 12 amino acids. The trim removed 5 bases at V and 6 bases at J, leaving 4 bases unmatched. CDR3 in amino acids: CASSRNRGEQYF. CDR3 nucleotides: TGTGCCAGCAGTCGTAACAGGGGCGAGCAGTACTTC.

CDR3 bases: TGTGCCAGCGGGGGGAGGCGATCCCTTACGAAAGGCTACACCTTC. Its translation: CASGGRRSLTKGYTF. The genes are TRBV19 and TRBJ1-2, with a tentative D call TRBD1 (5 bases). Trimming removed 9 bases from V and 8 bases from J, with 25 bases in between. Germline CDR1 reads LNHDA; CDR2 reads SQIVND (reference sequence). The CDR3 is 15 residues long. The variable domain in full, completed from reference TRBV19 and TRBJ1-2, reads DGGITQSPKYLFRKEGQNVTLSCEQNLNHDAMYWYRQDPGQGLRLIYYSQIVNDFQKGDIAEGYSVSREKKESFPLTVTSAQKNPTAFYLCASGGRRSLTKGYTFGSGTRLTVV.

This chain connects TRBV9 to TRBJ2-2; D call uncertain. The CDR3 runs 14 residues. CDR1 is SGDLS, CDR2 YYNGEE, per germline. The V end lost 3 bases, the J end lost 5 bases, and 11 bases lay between the germline ends. The CDR3 loop reads CASSGPRRTGELFF. The CDR3 nucleotides read TGTGCCAGCAGCGGTCCTCGCCGGACCGGGGAGCTGTTTTTT.